The 30 T cell receptor beta chains reported below all come from one sample, sequenced in a study of blood T cell repertoires in COVID-19. Method: immunoSEQ multiplex PCR; TCRdb's copy keeps in-frame clones and lacks some. The sample has a few hundred thousand clones, roughly 80% seen once. The source material was peripheral blood. These receptors were taken from a woman in her 70s with acute or convalescent COVID-19.

V is TRBV7-8 and J is TRBJ2-3, with no clear D. Deletions cut 5 bases from V and 7 bases from J, with 10 bases between. Germline CDR1 is SGHVS and CDR2 is FQNEAQ. The CDR3 has 12 residues. CDR3 protein: CASSDRSHTQYF. The CDR3 DNA reads as TGTGCCAGCAGCGACCGGAGCCATACGCAGTATTTT.

This chain links TRBV5-4 with TRBJ2-3; D unresolved. Trimming pared 3 bases from V and 0 bases from J, leaving 5 bases between. CDR3 size: 13 residues. Germline CDR1 and CDR2: SGHNT and YYREEE (reference sequence). The CDR3, as DNA: TGTGCCAGCAGCTCCGGGAGCACAGATACGCAGTATTTT. It is translated as CASSSGSTDTQYF.

This clone has more than one count but fewer than ten. The genes are TRBV3-1 (or the pseudogene TRBV3-2) and TRBJ1-2; 11 nucleotides line up with TRBD1. The germline CDR1 and CDR2 sequences are LGHDT and YNNKEL (reference sequence). This CDR3 spans 15 amino acids. J gave up 2 bases and V 3 bases, and 2 bases lay outside the gene matches. CDR3 nucleotides: TGTGCCAGCAGCCATGGGACAGGGGGAAACTATGGCTACACCTTC. Translation: CASSHGTGGNYGYTF.

V is TRBV9 and J is TRBJ2-1; 8 positions match TRBD2. The CDR3 length is 18 residues. Trimming at V came to 0 bases and at J to 4 bases, leaving 12 bases not matched to a gene. Germline values: CDR1 SGDLS, CDR2 YYNGEE. The CDR3 loop reads CASSVEPAGGTTYNEQFF. The CDR3 DNA is TGTGCCAGCAGCGTAGAGCCCGCGGGGGGTACTACATACAATGAGCAGTTCTTC. The full variable domain, in which reference TRBV9 and TRBJ2-1 provide the parts outside the CDR3, is DSGVTQTPKHLITATGQRVTLRCSPRSGDLSVYWYQQSLDQGLQFLIQYYNGEERAKGNILERFSAQQFPDLHSELNLSSLELGDSALYFCASSVEPAGGTTYNEQFFGPGTRLTVL.

As for this clone: Other nucleotide sequences from this sample produce the same CDR3. The chain employs TRBV24-1 and TRBJ2-7, with D tentatively TRBD2 (5 bases). V was shortened by 3 bases and J by 3 bases, with 5 bases between the two germline ends. Germline CDR1 KGHDR, CDR2 SFDVKD. The CDR3 runs 12 residues. The CDR3 region has the DNA TGTGCCACCAGTGATACTAGCTACGAGCAGTACTTC. Translation gives CATSDTSYEQYF.

The rearrangement links TRBV2 to TRBJ2-1; TRBD1 agrees at 9 bases. The CDR3 runs to 14 residues. V lost 7 bases, J lost 10 bases, and 11 bases stayed unmatched. Germline V gene lookup returns CDR1 SNHLY and CDR2 FYNNEI. The CDR3 spells CASTRDREYGEQFF. In DNA, the CDR3 is TGTGCCAGCACCAGGGACAGGGAATACGGGGAGCAGTTCTTC.

In its sample, this clone was seen many times. This chain connects TRBV5-5 to TRBJ2-3, with 7 bases lining up with TRBD2. Germline V gives CDR1 SGHKS, CDR2 YYEKEE (reference sequence). The CDR3 sequence is 16 residues long. V lost 4 bases to trimming and J lost 2 bases; unmatched junction nucleotides: 10. CDR3 sequence reads: CASSPLGSGVTDTQYF. DNA of the CDR3: TGTGCCAGCAGCCCCCTAGGCAGCGGGGTCACAGATACGCAGTATTTT.

The chain carries TRBV19 and TRBJ2-3; D is possibly TRBD2 (6 bases). Germline CDR1 is LNHDA and CDR2 is SQIVND (reference sequence). The CDR3 contains 15 residues. V lost 3 bases to trimming and J lost 2 bases, with 12 bases between them. DNA of the CDR3: TGTGCCAGTAGTATTGGGGGGACCTCCACAGATACGCAGTATTTT. Residues: CASSIGGTSTDTQYF. The full variable domain, rest sourced from reference TRBV19 and TRBJ2-3, is DGGITQSPKYLFRKEGQNVTLSCEQNLNHDAMYWYRQDPGQGLRLIYYSQIVNDFQKGDIAEGYSVSREKKESFPLTVTSAQKNPTAFYLCASSIGGTSTDTQYFGPGTRLTVL.

The J gene is TRBJ2-4, the V gene TRBV18; D possibly corresponds to TRBD1 (6 bases). V dropped 0 bases and J dropped 1 base, with 13 bases sitting between them. CDR1 is KGHSH, CDR2 LQKENI, per germline. The CDR3 runs 17 residues. The CDR3 DNA is TGTGCCAGCTCACCACCGAGACAGGCCGGGGCCAAAAACATTCAGTACTTC. Protein sequence: CASSPPRQAGAKNIQYF. Based on the CDR3 plus reference TRBV18 and TRBJ2-4, the full variable domain is NAGVMQNPRHLVRRRGQEARLRCSPMKGHSHVYWYRQLPEEGLKFMVYLQKENIIDESGMPKERFSAEFPKEGPSILRIQQVVRGDSAAYFCASSPPRQAGAKNIQYFGAGTRLSVL.

This chain links TRBV2 with TRBJ1-6; 9 nucleotides agree with TRBD1. CDR1 is SNHLY and CDR2 is FYNNEI in the germline V gene. CDR3 size: 14 residues. The J segment lost 10 bases and the V segment lost 3 bases, leaving 4 bases of the junction unmatched. For the CDR3, the DNA is TGTGCCAGCAGTGAGGGACAGGGTTACTCACCCCTCCACTTT. Its protein product is CASSEGQGYSPLHF.

The chain employs TRBV6-1 and TRBJ1-2, with a possible D match to TRBD1 (5 bases). Trimming removed 3 bases from V and 7 bases from J, with 9 bases in between. This CDR3 comprises 12 residues. Germline CDR1 is MNHNS and CDR2 is SASEGT. CDR3 protein: CASSDREAGYTF. As DNA, the CDR3 is TGTGCCAGCAGTGACAGGGAGGCTGGCTACACCTTC.

With regard to this clone: The germline gene is not matched at one end of the junction; a read error may be the cause. The chain employs TRBV2 and TRBJ1-2, with D perhaps matching TRBD1 (6 bases). CDR1 is SNHLY, CDR2 FYNNEI, per germline. The CDR3 is made up of 15 amino acids. The CDR3 protein is CASSEYRGKYTLPDF. CDR3 DNA: TGTGCCAGCAGTGAATATAGGGGGAAATATACCCTCCCAGACTTC.

The chain recombines TRBV9 with TRBJ2-3; weak D call: TRBD2 (5 bases). This CDR3 has 14 amino acids. The V gene lost 2 bases and the J gene lost 6 bases, with 13 bases spanning the gap. Germline V gives CDR1 SGDLS, CDR2 YYNGEE. CDR3 coding DNA: TGTGCCAGCAGCGTCGGGATCCTAGGGGATACGCAGTATTTT. This translates into CASSVGILGDTQYF.

This clone was detected only once. The chain combines TRBV6-6 with TRBJ2-3; D perhaps matches TRBD1 (5 bases). The CDR3 runs 17 residues. V dropped 5 bases and J dropped 0 bases, with 18 bases sitting between them. CDR1 and CDR2 (germline): MNHNY, SVGAGI (reference sequence). The chain's CDR3 is CASSLDSQDLSTDTQYF. The CDR3 DNA reads TGTGCCAGCAGTCTCGACAGTCAAGATCTAAGCACAGATACGCAGTATTTT.

The chain recombines TRBV3-1 (or the pseudogene TRBV3-2) with TRBJ2-1; D is perhaps TRBD1 (5 bases). Trimming stripped 0 bases from V and 2 bases from J, with 11 bases between. Germline V gene sequence: CDR1 LGHDT, CDR2 YNNKEL (reference sequence). There are 16 residues in the CDR3. DNA of the CDR3: TGTGCCAGCAGCCAAGACTACAGGTTCACCTACAATGAGCAGTTCTTC. Encoded protein: CASSQDYRFTYNEQFF.

V gene TRBV19 combines with J gene TRBJ2-5; 8 positions agree with TRBD2. Germline loops: CDR1 LNHDA, CDR2 SQIVND (reference sequence). The CDR3 runs 14 residues. The ends lost 7 bases at V and 2 bases at J; junction bases unmatched: 6. CDR3 sequence (DNA): TGTGCCAGTAATACGGGGGGGCTTCAAGAGACCCAGTACTTC. Protein product: CASNTGGLQETQYF.

The chain uses TRBV4-2 and TRBJ2-2, with TRBD2 as a possible D gene (5 bases). Germline V lookup: CDR1 LGHNA, CDR2 YNFKEQ. V lost 4 bases, J lost 0 bases, and 12 bases lay in between. This CDR3 contains 16 residues. This chain's CDR3 is CASSLWRASNTGELFF. For the CDR3, the DNA is TGTGCCAGCAGCCTCTGGCGGGCTTCGAACACCGGGGAGCTGTTTTTT.

The chain links TRBV3-1 (or the pseudogene TRBV3-2) to TRBJ2-1; 9 nucleotides line up with TRBD2. The germline CDR1 and CDR2 sequences are LGHDT and YNNKEL (reference sequence). The CDR3 consists of 17 residues. With V trimmed by 1 base and J by 8 bases, 12 bases remained unmatched. CDR3 bases: TGTGCCAGCAGCCAAGTCCGACCGGGACTAGCCGCGGATGAGCAGTTCTTC. It translates to CASSQVRPGLAADEQFF.

The J gene is TRBJ2-3, the V gene TRBV9; 12 bases are a match to TRBD2. The germline V gene encodes CDR1 SGDLS and CDR2 YYNGEE. Unmatched junction bases numbered 5, after V lost 0 bases and J lost 3 bases. This CDR3 has 17 residues. The CDR3 DNA reads TGTGCCAGCAGCGTAGGTCTAGCGGGGGGGCAGACAGATACGCAGTATTTT. It specifies CASSVGLAGGQTDTQYF.

About this clone itself: In the same sample, other DNA sequences code for this CDR3. This rearrangement joins TRBV5-1 to TRBJ2-1, with a weak D call TRBD1 (7 bases). V lost 3 bases and J lost 0, with 10 bases in between. The CDR3 has 15 amino acids. In germline, CDR1 is SGHRS, CDR2 YFSETQ. The CDR3 DNA is TGCGCCAGCAGCTCAGGGGGGACCTCCTACAATGAGCAGTTCTTC. Its protein is CASSSGGTSYNEQFF.

The chain couples TRBV14 to TRBJ2-3; 12 bases agree with TRBD2. Trimming took 4 bases from V and 2 from J; bases not matched to a gene: 10. In germline, CDR1 is SGHDN, CDR2 FVKESK. This CDR3 is built from 18 residues. The CDR3 DNA reads as TGTGCCAGCAGCCTTTACCCTAGCGGGGGGGCCGTCACAGATACGCAGTATTTT. This gives the protein CASSLYPSGGAVTDTQYF.

In its sample, this clone was seen once. This chain links TRBV4-1 with TRBJ2-5, with 9 bases that match TRBD2. Looked up from germline, CDR1 is MGHRA and CDR2 is YSYEKL. Trimming took 0 bases from V and 1 from J; bases not matched to a gene: 6. The CDR3 covers 17 residues. This CDR3 reads CASSQDPAGGIQETQYF. CDR3 coding DNA: TGCGCCAGCAGCCAAGATCCAGCGGGGGGAATCCAAGAGACCCAGTACTTC.

The genes are TRBV3-1 (or the pseudogene TRBV3-2) and TRBJ1-5; D ambiguous. V lost 5 bases, J lost 4 bases, and 9 bases lay in between. CDR1 is LGHDT and CDR2 is YNNKEL in the germline V gene (reference sequence). CDR3 length equals 13 residues. This CDR3 is CASSLHKNQPQHF. CDR3 DNA: TGTGCCAGCAGCTTACATAAGAATCAGCCCCAGCATTTT.

Here the CDR3 DNA reads TGTGCCAGCAGCTGGGGGCCCACGGCATTTGGAAACACCATATATTTT. Translation gives CASSWGPTAFGNTIYF. This chain uses TRBV5-8 with TRBJ1-3; D perhaps matches TRBD1 (6 bases). The V gene lost 3 bases and the J gene lost 3 bases, with 16 bases spanning the gap. The CDR3 is 16 amino acids. Germline CDR1 and CDR2: SGHTS and YDEGEE.

V is TRBV27 and J is TRBJ2-2; 7 bases are a match to TRBD2. Germline V lookup: CDR1 MNHEY, CDR2 SMNVEV (reference sequence). The CDR3 covers 14 residues. The trim removed 2 bases at V and 5 bases at J, leaving 2 bases unmatched. The CDR3 spells CASSLNGGTGELFF. Here the CDR3 DNA reads TGTGCCAGCAGTTTAAACGGGGGGACCGGGGAGCTGTTTTTT.

This chain uses TRBV6-5 with TRBJ1-6; 10 bases are a match to TRBD1. V shed 8 bases and J 6 bases; nucleotides not matched to a gene: 4. The germline V gene has CDR1 MNHEY and CDR2 SVGAGI. The CDR3 runs 14 residues. This CDR3 reads CASDGDRGNSPLHF. DNA for the CDR3: TGTGCCAGCGACGGGGACAGGGGTAATTCACCCCTCCACTTT.

The sample holds one count of this clone. The genes are TRBV25-1 and TRBJ1-4; a possible D gene is TRBD1 (5 bases). V was trimmed by 4 bases and J by 8 bases, leaving 14 bases between them. The CDR3 totals 14 residues. Germline V gene data show CDR1 as MGHDK and CDR2 as SYGVNS. CDR3: CASSGAGSLEKLFF. The CDR3 region has the DNA TGTGCCAGCAGTGGGGCAGGGTCTTTGGAAAAACTGTTTTTT.

The chain combines TRBV5-8 with TRBJ2-1, with D perhaps TRBD1 (5 bases). Trimming took off 0 bases at V and 6 bases at J, with 16 bases between the two ends. Germline assignment: CDR1 SGHTS and CDR2 YDEGEE. This CDR3 region has 16 residues. CDR3 bases: TGTGCCAGCAGCTTGGTCGGAGACAGATTAGGCAATGAGCAGTTCTTC. Amino acids: CASSLVGDRLGNEQFF.

Turning to this clone: This specimen includes other DNA sequences encoding the same CDR3. This chain joins TRBV11-3 and TRBJ1-1; no clear D. The germline V gene has CDR1 SGHNT and CDR2 YENEEA. V lost 2 bases to trimming and J lost 1 base, with 5 bases between them. The CDR3 is 13 amino acids. The CDR3 DNA reads as TGTGCCAGCAGCTTACAGGAGAACACTGAAGCTTTCTTT. Translating it yields CASSLQENTEAFF. Combining the CDR3 with reference TRBV11-3 and TRBJ1-1 gives the whole variable domain EAGVVQSPRYKIIEKKQPVAFWCNPISGHNTLYWYLQNLGQGPELLIRYENEEAVDDSQLPKDRFSAERLKGVDSTLKIQPAELGDSAVYLCASSLQENTEAFFGQGTRLTVV.

The V and J genes are TRBV12-5 and TRBJ2-7; 8 bases line up with TRBD1. The CDR3 loop spans 16 amino acids. The V gene's germline CDR1 is LGHNT and CDR2 FRNRAP. V was pared by 1 base and J by 2 bases, with 7 bases of the junction left unmatched. In nucleotides, the CDR3 is TGTGCTAGTGGTTTGGCATCAGGGGGCTTGACCTACGAGCAGTACTTC. This gives the protein CASGLASGGLTYEQYF.